The 7 T cell receptor beta chains below come from one sample, sequenced in a study of T cell responses to AZD1222 COVID-19 vaccine. Sequenced by immunoSEQ multiplex PCR; TCRdb stores in-frame clones only, minus some. This table has roughly 80,000 clones, around 90% appearing once. The material sequenced was peripheral blood, taken on day 0 of AZD1222 vaccination. These receptors came from an adult in good health.

This chain joins TRBV3-1 (or the pseudogene TRBV3-2) and TRBJ1-5; 10 bases match TRBD1. This CDR3 has 18 amino acids. Trimming took 3 bases from V and 2 from J; bases not matched to a gene: 10. Germline loops: CDR1 LGHDT, CDR2 YNNKEL (reference sequence). This CDR3 is CASSHTRTTGGGNQPQHF. CDR3 bases: TGTGCCAGCAGCCACACCAGAACGACAGGGGGCGGCAATCAGCCCCAGCATTTT.

This rearrangement joins TRBV30 to TRBJ1-1; D may be TRBD1 (6 bases). The CDR3 is 14 amino acids. CDR1 is GTSNPN, CDR2 SVGIG, per germline (reference sequence). V dropped 0 bases and J dropped 2 bases, with 10 bases sitting between them. The CDR3 DNA sequence: TGTGCCTGGAGTGTGACAGGTTATAACACTGAAGCTTTCTTT. Residues: CAWSVTGYNTEAFF.

V is TRBV11-3 and J is TRBJ1-1, with D unresolved. This CDR3 region has 14 residues. Trimming stripped 3 bases from V and 3 bases from J, with 11 bases between. Germline CDR1 is SGHNT and CDR2 is YENEEA. The CDR3 loop reads CASSFEQRYTEAFF. The CDR3 DNA sequence: TGTGCCAGCAGCTTTGAACAGCGATACACTGAAGCTTTCTTT.

V gene TRBV4-2 combines with J gene TRBJ1-4; TRBD1 might be the D (5 bases). In germline, CDR1 is LGHNA, CDR2 YNFKEQ. Trimming removed 1 base at V and 1 base at J, with 7 bases between. CDR3 length: 15 amino acids. CDR3 sequence (DNA): TGTGCCAGCAGCCAAGTCGACAGAACTAATGAAAAACTGTTTTTT. It yields the protein CASSQVDRTNEKLFF.

This clone has a handful of counts. The V and J genes are TRBV4-1 and TRBJ1-6; D call uncertain. V dropped 4 bases and J dropped 0 bases, with 19 bases sitting between them. Germline CDR1 is MGHRA and CDR2 is YSYEKL. CDR3 size: 19 residues. The CDR3 region is CASSRETRPASSYNSPLHF. Here the CDR3 DNA reads TGCGCCAGCAGCCGAGAGACAAGGCCAGCGAGCTCCTATAATTCACCCCTCCACTTT.

V and J are TRBV9 and TRBJ2-3, with TRBD2 matching over 7 bases. The V gene end was trimmed by 3 bases and the J gene end by 0 bases; junction bases not matched to a gene: 4. The V gene's germline CDR1 is SGDLS and CDR2 YYNGEE. The CDR3 contains 15 residues. This CDR3 reads CASSASGTSTDTQYF. The CDR3, as DNA: TGTGCCAGCAGCGCTAGCGGCACTAGCACAGATACGCAGTATTTT.

The chain recombines TRBV27 with TRBJ2-7, with unresolved D. Germline V gives CDR1 MNHEY, CDR2 SMNVEV (reference sequence). The CDR3 length is 13 residues. Trimming removed 3 bases at V and 0 bases at J, with 6 bases between. The DNA for the CDR3 is TGTGCCAGCAGTTTGTCGGACTCCTACGAGCAGTACTTC. Protein: CASSLSDSYEQYF.